A single sample is the source of the 4 T cell receptor beta chains below, sequenced in a study of technical replicates of blood from several donors. TCRdb's table, derived via immunoSEQ multiplex PCR, lists solely in-frame clones and lacks some. Of about 83,000 clones in the sample, around nine tenths are singletons; the top ten hold around 0.25%. Sequencing used T cells isolated from PBMCs. The receptors derive from a human donor in good health.

This chain connects TRBV19 to TRBJ2-7; TRBD2 might be the D (5 bases). Per the germline V gene, CDR1 is LNHDA and CDR2 is SQIVND (reference sequence). The CDR3 extends over 14 amino acids. V lost 3 bases, J lost 2 bases, and 11 bases lay in between. As DNA, the CDR3 is TGTGCCAGTAGTATCCAGACGGGAACCTACGAGCAGTACTTC. This codes for CASSIQTGTYEQYF.

The CDR3 region has the DNA TGCAGCGTTCCGGGATTCGGCTACGAGCAGTACTTC. Its translation is CSVPGFGYEQYF. This chain connects TRBV29-1 to TRBJ2-7; D possibly corresponds to TRBD2 (5 bases). CDR1 and CDR2 (germline): SQVTM, ANQGSEA. This CDR3 is 12 amino acids long. Trimming took off 5 bases at V and 3 bases at J, with 11 bases between the two ends.

This chain's CDR3 is CASSFRDSYEQYF. CDR3 nucleotide sequence: TGTGCCAGCAGCTTCCGGGACTCCTACGAGCAGTACTTC. The rearrangement uses TRBV7-7 and TRBJ2-7; D is perhaps TRBD2 (5 bases). V was clipped by 3 bases and J by 0 bases, with 6 bases between them. The CDR3 totals 13 residues. The germline gives CDR1 SSHAT, CDR2 FNYEAQ (reference sequence).

The genes are TRBV5-6 and TRBJ1-2; no firm D call. The CDR3 sequence is 12 residues long. Looked up from germline, CDR1 is SGHDT and CDR2 is YYEEEE. Deletions cut 6 bases from V and 8 bases from J, with 14 bases between. The CDR3 region is CASTRRLEGYTF. The CDR3 nucleotides are TGTGCCAGCACCCGGAGGTTAGAGGGCTACACCTTC. The entire variable domain, with the rest obtained from reference TRBV5-6 and TRBJ1-2, is as follows: DAGVTQSPTHLIKTRGQQVTLRCSPKSGHDTVSWYQQALGQGPQFIFQYYEEEERQRGNFPDRFSGHQFPNYSSELNVNALLLGDSALYLCASTRRLEGYTFGSGTRLTVV.